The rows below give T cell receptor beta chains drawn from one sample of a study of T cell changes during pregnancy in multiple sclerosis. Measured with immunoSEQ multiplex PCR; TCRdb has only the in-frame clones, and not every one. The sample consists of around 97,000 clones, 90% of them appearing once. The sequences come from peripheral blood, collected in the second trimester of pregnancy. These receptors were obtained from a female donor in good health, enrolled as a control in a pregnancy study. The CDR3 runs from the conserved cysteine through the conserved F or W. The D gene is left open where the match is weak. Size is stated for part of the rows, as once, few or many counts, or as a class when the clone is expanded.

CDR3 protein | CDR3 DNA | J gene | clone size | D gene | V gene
CASSVSGNYGYTF | TGTGCCAGCAGCGTTTCAGGGAACTATGGCTACACCTTC | TRBJ1-2 | . | . | TRBV9
CAWSRGFRNTEAFF | TGTGCCTGGAGTCGGGGATTCAGGAACACTGAAGCTTTCTTT | TRBJ1-1 | few | . | TRBV30
CASSPWTGRGQPQHF | TGTGCCAGCAGTCCCTGGACAGGGAGAGGACAGCCCCAGCATTTT | TRBJ1-5 | . | TRBD1 | TRBV6-1
CASSIGAFYEQYF | TGTGCCAGTAGTATCGGTGCTTTCTACGAGCAGTACTTC | TRBJ2-7 | . | . | TRBV19
CASSYLAGVTDTQYF | TGTGCCAGCAGTTACCTAGCGGGAGTGACAGATACGCAGTATTTT | TRBJ2-3 | . | TRBD2 | TRBV6-5
CASSLIGQSGETQYF | TGTGCCAGCAGCTTGATTGGACAGTCGGGCGAGACCCAGTACTTC | TRBJ2-5 | few | . | TRBV7-9
CASTLSTGGRGEAFF | TGTGCCAGCACCCTATCGACAGGGGGCCGTGGTGAAGCTTTCTTT | TRBJ1-1 | . | TRBD1 | TRBV9
CASSLREYSSPLHF | TGTGCCAGCAGTTTAAGAGAATACAGCTCACCCCTCCACTTT | TRBJ1-6 | . | . | TRBV27
CASSLIQGRGNTEAFF | TGTGCCAGCAGTTTGATACAGGGAAGGGGGAACACTGAAGCTTTCTTT | TRBJ1-1 | . | . | TRBV28
CASGYQGRTYNEQFF | TGTGCTAGTGGTTATCAGGGGCGGACCTACAATGAGCAGTTCTTC | TRBJ2-1 | . | . | TRBV12-5
CASSLSDRAYEQYF | TGTGCCAGCAGCTTAAGTGACAGAGCCTACGAGCAGTACTTC | TRBJ2-7 | . | . | TRBV5-6
CASSLWMGGQGMNTEAFF | TGCGCCAGCAGCTTGTGGATGGGGGGACAGGGGATGAACACTGAAGCTTTCTTT | TRBJ1-1 | . | TRBD1 | TRBV5-1
CASSSGRELTDTQYF | TGTGCCAGCAGTTCCGGGCGGGAGCTCACAGATACGCAGTATTTT | TRBJ2-3 | . | TRBD2 | TRBV28
CASSQDPGQGLSSQYF | TGCGCCAGCAGCCAAGACCCCGGACAGGGTTTGAGCTCCCAGTACTTC | TRBJ2-5 | . | TRBD1 | TRBV4-1
CASSYSTAADEQYF | TGTGCCAGCAGTTACTCTACCGCGGCGGACGAGCAGTACTTC | TRBJ2-7 | . | . | TRBV6-5
CASMRDRGMNTEAFF | TGTGCCAGCATGAGAGACAGGGGGATGAACACTGAAGCTTTCTTT | TRBJ1-1 | . | TRBD1 | TRBV6-1
CASSVDSWTEAFF | TGTGCCAGCAGCGTCGACAGTTGGACTGAAGCTTTCTTT | TRBJ1-1 | . | . | TRBV9
CASSFLTGGGTEAFF | TGTGCCAGCAGCTTCCTTACAGGGGGTGGCACTGAAGCTTTCTTT | TRBJ1-1 | . | TRBD1 | TRBV7-2
CASRGTATGELFF | TGTGCCAGCAGGGGGACAGCGACCGGGGAGCTGTTTTTT | TRBJ2-2 | . | TRBD1 | TRBV2
CASSQATNLGTGLGELFF | TGTGCCAGCAGCCAAGCCACAAACCTTGGGACAGGGCTAGGGGAACTGTTTTTT | TRBJ1-4 | few | TRBD1 | TRBV4-2
CASSAPGQGITDTQYF | TGTGCCAGCAGTGCCCCGGGACAGGGGATCACAGATACGCAGTATTTT | TRBJ2-3 | . | TRBD1 | TRBV28
CASSLGPGDYGYTF | TGTGCCAGCAGCTTAGGTCCAGGGGACTATGGCTACACCTTC | TRBJ1-2 | . | . | TRBV7-2
CASSGAGATGGYTF | TGTGCCAGCAGTGGGGCAGGGGCCACGGGAGGCTACACCTTC | TRBJ1-2 | . | . | TRBV2
CASSLAGIPTDTQYF | TGCGCCAGCAGCTTGGCGGGGATACCCACAGATACGCAGTATTTT | TRBJ2-3 | . | . | TRBV5-1
CASILREATISPLHF | TGTGCCAGCATCTTACGTGAGGCAACGATTTCACCCCTCCACTTT | TRBJ1-6 | . | . | TRBV6-5
CASSKRVTRDRGLYGYTF | TGTGCCAGCAGCAAAAGGGTCACGCGGGACAGGGGACTGTATGGCTACACCTTC | TRBJ1-2 | once | TRBD1 | TRBV7-8
CASSVDSSSYNEQFF | TGTGCCAGCAGTGTTGACAGTTCTTCCTACAATGAGCAGTTCTTC | TRBJ2-1 | once | . | TRBV6-4
CASSLDRGRYEQYF | TGTGCCAGCAGCTTAGACAGGGGGAGGTACGAGCAGTACTTC | TRBJ2-7 | . | TRBD1 | TRBV7-2
CASSAGGDTGELFF | TGTGCCAGCAGTGCAGGGGGCGACACCGGGGAGCTGTTTTTT | TRBJ2-2 | . | TRBD1 | TRBV25-1
CASSYSTAIQNIQYF | TGTGCCAGCAGTTACTCAACCGCTATCCAAAACATTCAGTACTTC | TRBJ2-4 | . | . | TRBV6-6
CAISSQGNENTEAFF | TGTGCCATCAGTTCTCAGGGCAATGAGAACACTGAAGCTTTCTTT | TRBJ1-1 | . | . | TRBV10-3